This is a list of T cell receptor beta chains from one sample in a study of cytomegalovirus exposure and HLA in healthy donors. Clones were sequenced by immunoSEQ multiplex PCR, and TCRdb holds only the in-frame ones, with some missing. Reported are 95,000 to 150,000 clones; the ten largest clones contain around 3.9%. Sequencing was done on a sample of PBMCs. Receptors originate from a young man in good health and CMV-seronegative. Both conserved end residues are part of each CDR3. A D gene is named only where the DNA matches it firmly.

V gene: TRBV28; J gene: TRBJ2-7; D gene: -; CDR3 DNA: TGTGCCAGCAGAACCGAGGGGGGGGAGTTCAACGAGCAGTACTTC; CDR3 protein: CASRTEGGEFNEQYF
V gene: TRBV2; J gene: TRBJ1-2; D gene: -; CDR3 DNA: TGTGCCAGCCGAGATCCTCGGGGCTACACCTTC; CDR3 protein: CASRDPRGYTF
V gene: TRBV14; J gene: TRBJ2-5; D gene: TRBD2; CDR3 DNA: TGTGCCAGCAGCCAAGGGTTAGCGGGCAGAGGTGTCGAGACCCAGTACTTC; CDR3 protein: CASSQGLAGRGVETQYF
V gene: TRBV7-6; J gene: TRBJ1-1; D gene: -; CDR3 DNA: TGTGCCAGCAGCTCATGGGGAGGCACTGAAGCTTTCTTT; CDR3 protein: CASSSWGGTEAFF
V gene: TRBV7-8; J gene: TRBJ1-3; D gene: -; CDR3 DNA: TGTGCCAGCAGCTTTTTTGGGTCTAGCTCTGGAAACACCATATATTTT; CDR3 protein: CASSFFGSSSGNTIYF
V gene: TRBV9; J gene: TRBJ2-3; D gene: TRBD2; CDR3 DNA: TGTGCCAGCAGCCCCTCAGCGGGGGAGGCAGATACGCAGTATTTT; CDR3 protein: CASSPSAGEADTQYF
V gene: TRBV28; J gene: TRBJ2-7; D gene: -; CDR3 DNA: TGTGCCAGCAGTTTATATAGGCTCCGGAGCTCCTACGAGCAGTACTTC; CDR3 protein: CASSLYRLRSSYEQYF
V gene: TRBV15; J gene: TRBJ2-3; D gene: TRBD2; CDR3 DNA: TGTGCCACCAGCAACGGACTAGCGGGAGGGTTAACAGATACGCAGTATTTT; CDR3 protein: CATSNGLAGGLTDTQYF
V gene: TRBV5-1; J gene: TRBJ1-1; D gene: -; CDR3 DNA: TGCGCCAGCAGCTTGGTTCCGGGATCAATTGGGATCATGAACACTGAAGCTTTCTTT; CDR3 protein: CASSLVPGSIGIMNTEAFF
V gene: TRBV10-3; J gene: TRBJ2-7; D gene: TRBD2; CDR3 DNA: TGTGCCATCAGTGAGTCAGGGCGGGAGTATTACGAGCAGTACTTC; CDR3 protein: CAISESGREYYEQYF
V gene: TRBV5-8; J gene: TRBJ2-2; D gene: -; CDR3 DNA: TGTGCCAGCACCTACAGGGCTGGGTTTACTCGTTACACCGGGGAGCTGTTTTTT; CDR3 protein: CASTYRAGFTRYTGELFF
V gene: TRBV19; J gene: TRBJ2-7; D gene: -; CDR3 DNA: TGTGCCAGCGCCCCCGACAGAGTCTACGAGCAGTACTTC; CDR3 protein: CASAPDRVYEQYF
V gene: TRBV11-2; J gene: TRBJ1-1; D gene: TRBD1; CDR3 DNA: TGTGCCAGCAGCAAAAAGACAGGGTTGAACACTGAAGCTTTCTTT; CDR3 protein: CASSKKTGLNTEAFF
V gene: TRBV7-2; J gene: TRBJ1-1; D gene: -; CDR3 DNA: TGTGCCAGCAGGACCTACAGAAACACTGAAGCTTTCTTT; CDR3 protein: CASRTYRNTEAFF
V gene: TRBV2; J gene: TRBJ2-5; D gene: TRBD2; CDR3 DNA: TGTGCCAGCAGTGAATTAGGACTAGTCCAAGAGACCCAGTACTTC; CDR3 protein: CASSELGLVQETQYF
V gene: TRBV6-1; J gene: TRBJ1-1; D gene: TRBD1; CDR3 DNA: TGTGCCAGCAGTGAATCTGGGACAGGGATGACTGAAGCTTTCTTT; CDR3 protein: CASSESGTGMTEAFF
V gene: TRBV11-2; J gene: TRBJ1-2; D gene: TRBD1; CDR3 DNA: TGTGCCAGCAGCCCACAAGTAAGGACAGGAACTAACTATGGCTACACCTTC; CDR3 protein: CASSPQVRTGTNYGYTF
V gene: TRBV13; J gene: TRBJ2-3; D gene: TRBD2; CDR3 DNA: TGTGCCAGCAGCTTCAGGACTAGCGGCCCAGATACGCAGTATTTT; CDR3 protein: CASSFRTSGPDTQYF
V gene: TRBV4-1; J gene: TRBJ1-2; D gene: -; CDR3 DNA: TGCGCCAGCAGCCAAGGGCGGGGCTACACCTTC; CDR3 protein: CASSQGRGYTF
V gene: TRBV5-5; J gene: TRBJ2-1; D gene: -; CDR3 DNA: TGTGCCAGCAGCTACGCCTACGACTGGCCCAATGAGCAGTTCTTC; CDR3 protein: CASSYAYDWPNEQFF
V gene: TRBV7-9; J gene: TRBJ2-2; D gene: TRBD1; CDR3 DNA: TGTGCCAGCAGCTTTACGACAGGGGCATCAGGGGAGCTGTTTTTT; CDR3 protein: CASSFTTGASGELFF
V gene: TRBV6-5; J gene: TRBJ2-2; D gene: TRBD1; CDR3 DNA: TGTGCCAGCAGACCGGGACAGGGAGGCGGGGAGCTGTTTTTT; CDR3 protein: CASRPGQGGGELFF
V gene: TRBV29-1; J gene: TRBJ1-3; D gene: -; CDR3 DNA: TGCAGCGTGAGGGTTACGGGAAACACCATATATTTT; CDR3 protein: CSVRVTGNTIYF
V gene: TRBV5-1; J gene: TRBJ2-3; D gene: -; CDR3 DNA: TGCGCCAGCAGCTTGCTACAGCCAACAGATACGCAGTATTTT; CDR3 protein: CASSLLQPTDTQYF
V gene: TRBV15; J gene: TRBJ1-2; D gene: TRBD1; CDR3 DNA: TGTGCCACCAGCAGAATAAAGGGGGCCAACTATGGCTACACCTTC; CDR3 protein: CATSRIKGANYGYTF
V gene: TRBV9; J gene: TRBJ2-3; D gene: -; CDR3 DNA: TGTGCCAGCAGCGTAGAACTAAGGAGCACAGATACGCAGTATTTT; CDR3 protein: CASSVELRSTDTQYF
V gene: TRBV5-1; J gene: TRBJ1-1; D gene: -; CDR3 DNA: TGCGCCAGCAGCTTGAGGTTCGGGGACACTGAAGCTTTCTTT; CDR3 protein: CASSLRFGDTEAFF
V gene: TRBV2; J gene: TRBJ2-7; D gene: TRBD1; CDR3 DNA: TGTGCCAGCGCCGGGACAGTCGTCTCCTACGAGCAGTACTTC; CDR3 protein: CASAGTVVSYEQYF
V gene: TRBV7-9; J gene: TRBJ2-2; D gene: -; CDR3 DNA: TGTGCCAGCAGCAGGAGAAACACCGGGGAGCTGTTTTTT; CDR3 protein: CASSRRNTGELFF
V gene: TRBV13; J gene: TRBJ1-1; D gene: TRBD1; CDR3 DNA: TGTGCCAGCAGGGGACAGGGTAGGACTGAAGCTTTCTTT; CDR3 protein: CASRGQGRTEAFF
V gene: TRBV6-5; J gene: TRBJ1-2; D gene: -; CDR3 DNA: TGTGCCAGCAGTTCCCGGGGGGTAAATGGCTACACCTTC; CDR3 protein: CASSSRGVNGYTF
V gene: TRBV7-2; J gene: TRBJ1-2; D gene: -; CDR3 DNA: TGTGCCAGCAGCTTAGCGCCGACGCAGACTTATGGCTACACCTTC; CDR3 protein: CASSLAPTQTYGYTF
V gene: TRBV4-1; J gene: TRBJ1-1; D gene: -; CDR3 DNA: TGCGCCAGCAGCCAAGCGGGACTCACTGAAGCTTTCTTT; CDR3 protein: CASSQAGLTEAFF
V gene: TRBV6-6; J gene: TRBJ2-1; D gene: -; CDR3 DNA: TGTGCCAGCAGTTACTCATTCGGGGGCTACAATGAGCAGTTCTTC; CDR3 protein: CASSYSFGGYNEQFF
V gene: TRBV7-9; J gene: TRBJ2-5; D gene: TRBD1; CDR3 DNA: TGTGCCAGCAGCTTAGAGGGACAGGTCCTTAGGGAGACCCAGTACTTC; CDR3 protein: CASSLEGQVLRETQYF
V gene: TRBV10-3; J gene: TRBJ1-5; D gene: -; CDR3 DNA: TGTGCCATCAGTGGAGATTTCAATCAGCCCCAGCATTTT; CDR3 protein: CAISGDFNQPQHF
V gene: TRBV19; J gene: TRBJ1-5; D gene: -; CDR3 DNA: TGTGCCAGTAAGAGTCTCACAGGGCTCAATCAGCCCCAGCATTTT; CDR3 protein: CASKSLTGLNQPQHF
V gene: TRBV30; J gene: TRBJ2-1; D gene: TRBD2; CDR3 DNA: TGTGCCTGGATGGCGGGGGGGCGTGAGCAGTTCTTC; CDR3 protein: CAWMAGGREQFF
V gene: TRBV7-6; J gene: TRBJ2-7; D gene: TRBD2; CDR3 DNA: TGTGCCAGCAGCCCCGGGGGACTAGCGCGTGGCGAGCAGTACTTC; CDR3 protein: CASSPGGLARGEQYF
V gene: TRBV15; J gene: TRBJ2-2; D gene: TRBD2; CDR3 DNA: TGTGCCACCAGGACCCTCGTGGTAGCGGGCTACACCGGGGAGCTGTTTTTT; CDR3 protein: CATRTLVVAGYTGELFF
V gene: TRBV5-5; J gene: TRBJ1-1; D gene: -; CDR3 DNA: TGTGCCAGCAGCCTGTGGGCAATGGGGAGCACTGAAGCTTTCTTT; CDR3 protein: CASSLWAMGSTEAFF